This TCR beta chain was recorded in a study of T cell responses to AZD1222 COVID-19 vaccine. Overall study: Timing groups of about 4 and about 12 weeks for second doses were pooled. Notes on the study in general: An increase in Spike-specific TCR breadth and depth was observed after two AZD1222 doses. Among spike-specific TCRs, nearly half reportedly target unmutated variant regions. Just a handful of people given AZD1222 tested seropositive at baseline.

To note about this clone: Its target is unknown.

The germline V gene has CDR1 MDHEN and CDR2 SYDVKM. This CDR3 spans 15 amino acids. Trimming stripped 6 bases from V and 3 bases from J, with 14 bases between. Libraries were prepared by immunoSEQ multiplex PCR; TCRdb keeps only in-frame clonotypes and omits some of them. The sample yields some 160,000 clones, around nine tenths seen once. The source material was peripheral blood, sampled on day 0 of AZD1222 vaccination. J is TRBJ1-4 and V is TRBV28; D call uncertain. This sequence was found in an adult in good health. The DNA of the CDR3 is TGTGCCAGCAGCTCTTTTTCCGCAGCTAATGAAAAACTGTTTTTT. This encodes CASSSFSAANEKLFF.